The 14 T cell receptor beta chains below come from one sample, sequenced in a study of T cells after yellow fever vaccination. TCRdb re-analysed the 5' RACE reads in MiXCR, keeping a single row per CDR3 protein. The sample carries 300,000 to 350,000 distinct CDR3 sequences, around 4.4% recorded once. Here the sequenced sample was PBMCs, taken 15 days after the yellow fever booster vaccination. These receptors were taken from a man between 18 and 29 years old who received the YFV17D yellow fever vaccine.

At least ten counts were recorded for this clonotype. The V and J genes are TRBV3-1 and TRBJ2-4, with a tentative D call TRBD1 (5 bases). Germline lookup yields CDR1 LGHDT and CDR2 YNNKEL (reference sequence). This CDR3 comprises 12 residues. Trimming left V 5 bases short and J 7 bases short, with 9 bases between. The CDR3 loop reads CASSGPGNIQYF. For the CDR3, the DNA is TGTGCCAGCAGCGGCCCAGGGAACATTCAGTACTTC.

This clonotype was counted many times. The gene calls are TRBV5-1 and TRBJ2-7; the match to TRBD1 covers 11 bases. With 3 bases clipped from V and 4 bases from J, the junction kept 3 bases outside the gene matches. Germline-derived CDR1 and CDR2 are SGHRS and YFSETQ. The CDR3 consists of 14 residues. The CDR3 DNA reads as TGCGCCAGCAGCTCGGGACAGGGGGAATACGAGCAGTACGTC. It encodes CASSSGQGEYEQYV.

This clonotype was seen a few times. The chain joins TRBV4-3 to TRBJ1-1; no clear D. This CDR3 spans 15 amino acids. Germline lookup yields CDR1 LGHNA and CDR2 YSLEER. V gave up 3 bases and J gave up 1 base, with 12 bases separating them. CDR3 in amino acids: CASSHRPDQNTEAFF. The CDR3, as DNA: TGCGCCAGCAGCCACCGCCCGGACCAGAACACTGAAGCTTTCTTT.

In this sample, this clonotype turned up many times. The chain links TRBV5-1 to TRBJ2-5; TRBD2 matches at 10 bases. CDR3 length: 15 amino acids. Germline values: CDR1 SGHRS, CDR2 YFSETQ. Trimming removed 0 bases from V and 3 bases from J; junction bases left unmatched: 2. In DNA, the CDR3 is TGCGCCAGCAGCTTGGCCGGACTAGCGGAAGAGACCCAGTACTTC. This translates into CASSLAGLAEETQYF.

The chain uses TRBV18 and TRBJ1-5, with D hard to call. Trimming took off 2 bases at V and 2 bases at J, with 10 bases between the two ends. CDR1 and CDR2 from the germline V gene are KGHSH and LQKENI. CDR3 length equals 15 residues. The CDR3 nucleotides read TGTGCCAGCTCACCAGCACTGAGTGGCAATCAGCCCCAGCATTTT. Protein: CASSPALSGNQPQHF.

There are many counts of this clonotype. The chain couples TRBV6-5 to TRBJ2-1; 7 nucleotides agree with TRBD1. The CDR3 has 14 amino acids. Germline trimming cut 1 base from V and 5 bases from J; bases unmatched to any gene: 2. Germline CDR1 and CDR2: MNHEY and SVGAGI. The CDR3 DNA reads TGTGCCAGCAGTTACTTGGGGACAGACAATGAGCAGTTCTTC. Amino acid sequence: CASSYLGTDNEQFF.

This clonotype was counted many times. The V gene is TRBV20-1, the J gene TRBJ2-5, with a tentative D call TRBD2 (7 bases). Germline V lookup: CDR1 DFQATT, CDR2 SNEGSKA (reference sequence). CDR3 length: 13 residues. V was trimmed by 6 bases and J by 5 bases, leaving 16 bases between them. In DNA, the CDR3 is TGCAGTGCCGGACGGGGGGCGCGGGAGACCCAGTACTTC. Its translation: CSAGRGARETQYF.

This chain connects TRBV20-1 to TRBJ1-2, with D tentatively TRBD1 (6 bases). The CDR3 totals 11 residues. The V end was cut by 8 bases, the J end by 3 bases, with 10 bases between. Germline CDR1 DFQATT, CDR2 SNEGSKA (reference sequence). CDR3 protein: CSIQGYYGYTF. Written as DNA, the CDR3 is TGCAGTATCCAGGGGTACTATGGCTACACCTTC.

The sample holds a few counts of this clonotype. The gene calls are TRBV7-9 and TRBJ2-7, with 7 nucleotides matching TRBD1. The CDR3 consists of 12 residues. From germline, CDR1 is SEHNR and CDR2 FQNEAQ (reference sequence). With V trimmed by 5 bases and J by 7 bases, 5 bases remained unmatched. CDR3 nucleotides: TGTGCCAGCAGCCAACAGGGGCGAGAGCAGTACGTC. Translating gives CASSQQGREQYV.

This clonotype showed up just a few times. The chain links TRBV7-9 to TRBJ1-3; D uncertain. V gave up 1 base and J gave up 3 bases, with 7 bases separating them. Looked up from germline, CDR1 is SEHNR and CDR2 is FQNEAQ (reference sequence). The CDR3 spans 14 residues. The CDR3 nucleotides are TGTGCCAGCAGCTTAGGCGGCAATGGAAACACCATATATTTT. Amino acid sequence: CASSLGGNGNTIYF.

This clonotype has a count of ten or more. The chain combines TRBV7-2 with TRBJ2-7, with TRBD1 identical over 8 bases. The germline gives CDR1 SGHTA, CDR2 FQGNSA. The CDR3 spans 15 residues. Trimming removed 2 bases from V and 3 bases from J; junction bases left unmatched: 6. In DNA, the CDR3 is TGTGCCAGCAGCTTAAGTTTCGGACAGGGCTACGAGCAGTACTTC. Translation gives CASSLSFGQGYEQYF.

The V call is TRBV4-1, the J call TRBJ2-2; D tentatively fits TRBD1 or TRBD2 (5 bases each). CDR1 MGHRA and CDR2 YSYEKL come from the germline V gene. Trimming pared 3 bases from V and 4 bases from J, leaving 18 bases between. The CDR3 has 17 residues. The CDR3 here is CASSQGDGYLGTGELFF. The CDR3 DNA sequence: TGCGCCAGCAGCCAGGGGGACGGATATTTGGGCACCGGGGAGCTGTTTTTT.

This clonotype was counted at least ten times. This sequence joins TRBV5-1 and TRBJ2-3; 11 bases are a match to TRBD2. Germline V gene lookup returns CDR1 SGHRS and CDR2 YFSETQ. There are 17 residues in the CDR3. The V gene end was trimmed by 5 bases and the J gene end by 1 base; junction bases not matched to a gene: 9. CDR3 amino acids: CASRPIPGLAGTDTQYF. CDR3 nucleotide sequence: TGCGCCAGCAGACCAATACCGGGACTAGCGGGCACAGATACGCAGTATTTT.

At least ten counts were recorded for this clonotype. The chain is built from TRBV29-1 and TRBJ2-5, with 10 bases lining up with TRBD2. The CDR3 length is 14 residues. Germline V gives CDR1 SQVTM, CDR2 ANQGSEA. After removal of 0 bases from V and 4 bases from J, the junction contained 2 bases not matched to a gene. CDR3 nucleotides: TGCAGCGTTGAAGATAGGACTAGCGGAGAGACCCAGTACTTC. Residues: CSVEDRTSGETQYF.